The 11 T cell receptor beta chains given below trace back to one sample, sequenced in a study of cytomegalovirus exposure and HLA in healthy donors. PCR primers comprised 60 Vbeta and 13 Jbeta primers. Produced via immunoSEQ multiplex PCR; TCRdb's table is partial and in-frame only. The data contain around 78,000 clones, 80% of them singletons. Sequenced input: PBMCs. These receptors were taken from a male donor in good health and CMV-seronegative.

This sequence joins TRBV27 and TRBJ1-1, with no clear D. This CDR3 comprises 13 residues. The germline V and J ends were trimmed by 0 bases and 8 bases, with 10 bases remaining between them. Germline assignment: CDR1 MNHEY and CDR2 SMNVEV (reference sequence). The CDR3 sequence is CASSLSGWEEAFF. The CDR3 nucleotides are TGTGCCAGCAGTTTATCCGGCTGGGAGGAAGCTTTCTTT.

The chain couples TRBV5-1 to TRBJ2-1, with 8 nucleotides matching TRBD1. The CDR3 runs 15 residues. J lost 6 bases, V lost 5 bases, and 10 bases had no gene match. Germline-derived CDR1 and CDR2 are SGHRS and YFSETQ. The DNA of the CDR3 is TGCGCCAGCAGACCGCCCGGGACAGGTTTCAATGAGCAGTTCTTC. Protein sequence: CASRPPGTGFNEQFF.

This chain connects TRBV7-2 to TRBJ2-1, with a possible D match to TRBD2 (5 bases). With 5 bases removed from V and 2 bases from J, the gap between germline ends came to 13 bases. CDR3 length: 15 residues. CDR1 SGHTA and CDR2 FQGNSA come from the germline V gene. Here the CDR3 reads CASSRSSGAYNEQFF. In nucleotides, the CDR3 is TGTGCCAGCAGCCGGTCCTCCGGGGCCTACAATGAGCAGTTCTTC.

The chain links TRBV5-1 to TRBJ2-1; TRBD2 might be the D (7 bases). The CDR3 has 16 residues. Germline CDR1 SGHRS, CDR2 YFSETQ. Trimming removed 2 bases from V and 8 bases from J, with 20 bases in between. This chain's CDR3 is CASSFGRKLGGYEQFF. The CDR3 coding sequence is TGCGCCAGCAGCTTCGGGAGGAAACTAGGGGGATATGAGCAGTTCTTC.

The chain couples TRBV28 to TRBJ1-1; possibly TRBD1 for D (6 bases). CDR3 length equals 13 residues. Trimming took 5 bases from V and 5 from J, leaving 12 bases between them. CDR1 and CDR2 (germline): MDHEN, SYDVKM. The CDR3 sequence: CASSQTGMTEAFF. CDR3 bases: TGTGCCAGCAGTCAAACAGGGATGACTGAAGCTTTCTTT.

The V gene is TRBV2, the J gene TRBJ2-2; 8 nucleotides agree with TRBD1. Germline CDR1 reads SNHLY; CDR2 reads FYNNEI. V dropped 4 bases and J dropped 4; count of bases not matched to a gene: 5. This CDR3 is built from 15 residues. The CDR3 DNA is TGTGCCAGCAGTGGGGTCAGGGGGCTCACCGGGGAGCTGTTTTTT. Amino acids: CASSGVRGLTGELFF.

The J gene is TRBJ2-5, the V gene TRBV10-1; 8 bases line up with TRBD2. This CDR3 is built from 15 residues. V shed 3 bases and J 5 bases; nucleotides not matched to a gene: 8. CDR1 is WNHNN and CDR2 is SYGVQD in the germline V gene (reference sequence). This CDR3 reads CASSDSGAGPETQYF. The CDR3 nucleotides are TGCGCCAGCAGTGATAGCGGGGCAGGGCCCGAGACCCAGTACTTC.

The chain combines TRBV18 with TRBJ2-5; D is ambiguous. The germline V gene encodes CDR1 KGHSH and CDR2 LQKENI. The CDR3 covers 12 residues. V lost 6 bases and J 0 bases, leaving 5 bases between the germline ends. The CDR3 loop reads CASSRYQETQYF. CDR3 coding DNA: TGTGCCAGCTCCCGGTACCAAGAGACCCAGTACTTC.

The gene calls are TRBV28 and TRBJ1-4; D remains unclear. The CDR3 loop spans 14 amino acids. Germline values: CDR1 MDHEN, CDR2 SYDVKM. The V end lost 7 bases, the J end lost 4 bases, and 13 bases lay between the germline ends. DNA of the CDR3: TGTGCCAGCACCGAGGGAGGGATTAATGAAAAACTGTTTTTT. It encodes CASTEGGINEKLFF.

The gene calls are TRBV19 and TRBJ1-4; tentative D call: TRBD1 (6 bases). The CDR3 loop spans 14 amino acids. V lost 10 bases and J 4 bases, leaving 16 bases between the germline ends. Germline assignment: CDR1 LNHDA and CDR2 SQIVND (reference sequence). CDR3 in DNA: TGTGCCACCAAAAACAGGGCTAATAATGAAAAACTGTTTTTT. It codes for CATKNRANNEKLFF.

This sequence joins TRBV9 and TRBJ1-6; 10 positions match TRBD1. The CDR3 is 16 amino acids. Per germline, CDR1 SGDLS and CDR2 YYNGEE. V was pared by 3 bases and J by 9 bases, with 9 bases of the junction left unmatched. The CDR3 protein is CASSAAPGTGVSPLHF. CDR3 in DNA: TGTGCCAGCAGCGCCGCCCCCGGGACAGGGGTTTCACCCCTCCACTTT.